One and the same sample provided the 10 T cell receptor beta chains below, sequenced in a study of cytotoxic CD8 clonotypes in ibrutinib-treated CLL. Assay used: immunoSEQ multiplex PCR; TCRdb lists only in-frame clones, some missing. Here the sample spans approximately 210,000 clones, over 55% being singletons. This sample comprised PBMCs, obtained after 24 months of ibrutinib treatment. These receptors originate from a human donor with chronic lymphocytic leukemia.

This chain joins TRBV28 and TRBJ2-7; 9 bases match TRBD2. CDR3 length: 14 residues. V lost 4 bases to trimming and J lost 2 bases; unmatched junction nucleotides: 3. Germline CDR1 and CDR2: MDHEN and SYDVKM. The CDR3 DNA reads as TGTGCCAGCAGTTGGCTAGCGGGAACCTACGAGCAGTACTTC. This codes for CASSWLAGTYEQYF.

The chain uses TRBV5-1 and TRBJ2-2, with D possibly TRBD1 on 6 matching bases. The CDR3 is 18 residues long. V was clipped by 4 bases and J by 6 bases, with 25 bases between them. CDR1 is SGHRS, CDR2 YFSETQ, per germline. CDR3 loop: CASSLYQAQGTPPGELFF. CDR3 nucleotide sequence: TGCGCCAGCAGCCTCTACCAAGCACAGGGAACCCCCCCCGGGGAGCTGTTTTTT. The variable domain in full, with the rest retrieved from reference TRBV5-1 and TRBJ2-2, is KAGVTQTPRYLIKTRGQQVTLSCSPISGHRSVSWYQQTPGQGLQFLFEYFSETQRNKGNFPGRFSGRQFSNSRSEMNVSTLELGDSALYLCASSLYQAQGTPPGELFFGEGSRLTVL.

The CDR3 sequence is CASRDNYGNQPQHF. The DNA of the CDR3 is TGTGCCAGCCGAGACAATTATGGCAATCAGCCCCAGCATTTT. The rearrangement links TRBV18 to TRBJ1-5, with D unclear. This CDR3 is 14 amino acids long. Trimming took 8 bases from V and 2 from J, leaving 13 bases between them. Germline loops: CDR1 KGHSH, CDR2 LQKENI.

The V gene is TRBV2, the J gene TRBJ2-5; D not certain. With 3 bases removed from V and 6 bases from J, the gap between germline ends came to 11 bases. Germline lookup yields CDR1 SNHLY and CDR2 FYNNEI. This CDR3 has 13 amino acids. The CDR3 bases are TGTGCCAGCAGTGATTTGGCACCACAGACCCAGTACTTC. This encodes CASSDLAPQTQYF.

The chain uses TRBV7-8 and TRBJ2-5; 7 bases fit TRBD1. V dropped 5 bases and J dropped 2; count of bases not matched to a gene: 5. The CDR3 runs 14 residues. CDR1 and CDR2 from the germline V gene are SGHVS and FQNEAQ. The CDR3 spells CASSPRTGQETQYF. The CDR3 nucleotides read TGTGCCAGCAGCCCGCGGACAGGTCAAGAGACCCAGTACTTC.

This chain uses TRBV13 with TRBJ1-5; possible D gene TRBD1, 5 bases. There are 13 residues in the CDR3. CDR1 and CDR2 from the germline V gene are PRHDT and FYEKMQ (reference sequence). Trimming took off 3 bases at V and 7 bases at J, with 10 bases between the two ends. CDR3 in amino acids: CASSFTGGQPQHF. CDR3 DNA sequence: TGTGCCAGCAGCTTTACGGGGGGACAGCCCCAGCATTTT.

The rearrangement joins TRBV5-1 to TRBJ2-2; TRBD2 aligns across 10 bases. Germline values: CDR1 SGHRS, CDR2 YFSETQ. Trimming removed 5 bases from V and 6 bases from J; junction bases left unmatched: 10. CDR3 size: 16 residues. The CDR3 DNA is TGCGCCAGCAGGATTACTAGCGGGAACCCGTCCGGGGAGCTGTTTTTT. Its translation is CASRITSGNPSGELFF.

This clone turned up a few times. The V and J genes are TRBV27 and TRBJ2-1; TRBD2 matches at 9 bases. The J segment lost 3 bases and the V segment lost 3 bases, leaving 6 bases of the junction unmatched. CDR1 MNHEY and CDR2 SMNVEV come from the germline V gene (reference sequence). CDR3 length equals 16 residues. In nucleotides, the CDR3 is TGTGCCAGCAGTTTTTGGGCTAGCGGGAACTACAATGAGCAGTTCTTC. Translating it yields CASSFWASGNYNEQFF.

As concerns this clone: This specimen includes other DNA sequences encoding the same CDR3. The chain links TRBV27 to TRBJ1-5; D is ambiguous. Trimming pared 0 bases from V and 1 base from J, leaving 1 base between. This CDR3 has 13 amino acids. Germline V lookup: CDR1 MNHEY, CDR2 SMNVEV (reference sequence). The CDR3 DNA is TGTGCCAGCAGTTTATCCAGCAATCAGCCCCAGCATTTT. Translating it yields CASSLSSNQPQHF.

This clone was seen once. J is TRBJ1-1 and V is TRBV6-6; tentatively, D is TRBD1 (5 bases). Trimming pared 2 bases from V and 0 bases from J, leaving 7 bases between. Germline V gene data show CDR1 as MNHNY and CDR2 as SVGAGI (reference sequence). The CDR3 length is 14 residues. The CDR3 sequence: CASSYHRMNTEAFF. In nucleotides, the CDR3 is TGTGCCAGCAGTTACCACAGGATGAACACTGAAGCTTTCTTT.